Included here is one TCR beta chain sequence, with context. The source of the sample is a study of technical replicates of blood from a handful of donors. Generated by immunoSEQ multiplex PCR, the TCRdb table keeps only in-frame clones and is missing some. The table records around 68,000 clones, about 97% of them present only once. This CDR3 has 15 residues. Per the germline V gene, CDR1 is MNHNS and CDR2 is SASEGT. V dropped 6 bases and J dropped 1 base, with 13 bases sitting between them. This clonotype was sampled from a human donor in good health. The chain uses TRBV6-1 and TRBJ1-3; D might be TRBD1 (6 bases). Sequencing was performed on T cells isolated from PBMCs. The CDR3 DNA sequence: TGTGCCAGCAGCATTGACAGGATTTCTGGAAACACCATATATTTT. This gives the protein CASSIDRISGNTIYF.